The rows below give T cell receptor beta chains drawn from one sample of a study of cytomegalovirus exposure and HLA in healthy donors. TCRdb's copy holds only in-frame clones and misses some; the assay was immunoSEQ multiplex PCR. The sample contains about 96,000 clones, around 77% of which appear only once. Sequenced material: PBMCs. All receptors come from a man in his fifties in good health and CMV-seropositive. Both conserved end residues are part of each CDR3. A D gene is named only where the DNA matches it firmly. A clone size is listed for some rows: how often the clone was seen (once, few, many), or a class if it is expanded.

V	D	J	size	DNA	CDR3
TRBV29-1	TRBD1	TRBJ1-4	few	TGCAGCGTTGGGGAGACAGGGGTTGAAAAACTGTTTTTT	CSVGETGVEKLFF
TRBV4-1	TRBD1	TRBJ2-1	.	TGCGCCAGCAGCCAAGCCGGGACAGGGGGGGGCAATGAGCAGTTCTTC	CASSQAGTGGGNEQFF
TRBV18	.	TRBJ2-1	.	TGTGCCAGCTCACCAAACCAGGGTCAGAGCTCCTACAATGAGCAGTTCTTC	CASSPNQGQSSYNEQFF
TRBV7-3	.	TRBJ2-1	few	TGTGCCAGCAGCTTGGCGGGATCAAGGGGCAATGAGCAGTTCTTC	CASSLAGSRGNEQFF
TRBV30	.	TRBJ1-2	few	TGTGCCTGGAGTGTCGGCATCAACTATGGCTACCCCTTC	CAWSVGINYGYPF
TRBV7-6	.	TRBJ1-5	.	TGTGCCAGCAGCTTAGAGTCCAGGGCTGATCAGCCCCAGCATTTT	CASSLESRADQPQHF
TRBV7-3	.	TRBJ2-2	.	TGTGCCAGCAGCTTAAAGGCTCCGGGACAACCAAACACCGGGGAGCTGTTTTTT	CASSLKAPGQPNTGELFF
TRBV7-9	TRBD1	TRBJ2-7	.	TGTGCCAGCAGCCGCGGACAGGGGGCGTACGAGCAGTACTTC	CASSRGQGAYEQYF
TRBV6-5	TRBD2	TRBJ2-2	.	TGTGCCAGCACCTCGGCGGGGGCCGGGGAGCTGTTTTTT	CASTSAGAGELFF
TRBV28	.	TRBJ1-6	.	TGTGCCAGCAGCCCGGCGGGGAGCTCCTATAATTCACCCCTCCACTTT	CASSPAGSSYNSPLHF
TRBV30	.	TRBJ1-1	.	TGTGCCTGGAATTGGGTGGTGGGGGGGCTGGCTGAAGCTTTCTTT	CAWNWVVGGLAEAFF